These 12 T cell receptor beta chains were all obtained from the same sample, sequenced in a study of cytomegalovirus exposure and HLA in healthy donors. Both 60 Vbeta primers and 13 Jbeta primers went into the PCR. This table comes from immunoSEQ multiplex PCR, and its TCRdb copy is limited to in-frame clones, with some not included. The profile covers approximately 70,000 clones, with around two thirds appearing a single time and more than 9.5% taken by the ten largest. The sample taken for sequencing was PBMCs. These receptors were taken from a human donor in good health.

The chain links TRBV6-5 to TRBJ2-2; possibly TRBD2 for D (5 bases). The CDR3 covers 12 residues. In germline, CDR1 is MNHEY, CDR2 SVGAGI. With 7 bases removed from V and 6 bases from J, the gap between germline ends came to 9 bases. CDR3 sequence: CASKEGPGELFF. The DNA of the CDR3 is TGTGCCAGCAAAGAGGGTCCCGGGGAGCTGTTTTTT.

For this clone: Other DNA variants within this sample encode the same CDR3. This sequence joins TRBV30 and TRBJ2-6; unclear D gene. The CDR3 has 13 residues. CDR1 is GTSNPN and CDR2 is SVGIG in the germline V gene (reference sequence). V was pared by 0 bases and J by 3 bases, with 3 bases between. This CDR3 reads CAWSVYGANVLTF. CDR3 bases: TGTGCCTGGAGTGTATATGGGGCCAACGTCCTGACTTTC. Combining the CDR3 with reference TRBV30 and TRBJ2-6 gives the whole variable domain SQTIHQWPATLVQPVGSPLSLECTVEGTSNPNLYWYRQAAGRGLQLLFYSVGIGQISSEVPQNLSASRPQDRQFILSSKKLLLSDSGFYLCAWSVYGANVLTFGAGSRLTVL.

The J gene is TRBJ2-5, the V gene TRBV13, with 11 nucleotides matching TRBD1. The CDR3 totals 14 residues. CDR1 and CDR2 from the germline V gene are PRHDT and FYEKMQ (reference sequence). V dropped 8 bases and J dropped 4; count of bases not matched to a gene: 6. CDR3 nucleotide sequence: TGTGCCAGCGGCCGGGACAGGGGGTTAGAGACCCAGTACTTC. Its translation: CASGRDRGLETQYF.

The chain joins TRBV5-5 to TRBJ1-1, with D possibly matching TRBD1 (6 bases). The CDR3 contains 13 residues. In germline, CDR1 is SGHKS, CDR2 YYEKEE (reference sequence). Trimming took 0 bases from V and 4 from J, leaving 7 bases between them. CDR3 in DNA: TGTGCCAGCAGCTTGGTCAGGGGCACTGAAGCTTTCTTT. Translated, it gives CASSLVRGTEAFF. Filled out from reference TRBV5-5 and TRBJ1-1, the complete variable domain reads DAGVTQSPTHLIKTRGQQVTLRCSPISGHKSVSWYQQVLGQGPQFIFQYYEKEERGRGNFPDRFSARQFPNYSSELNVNALLLGDSALYLCASSLVRGTEAFFGQGTRLTVV.

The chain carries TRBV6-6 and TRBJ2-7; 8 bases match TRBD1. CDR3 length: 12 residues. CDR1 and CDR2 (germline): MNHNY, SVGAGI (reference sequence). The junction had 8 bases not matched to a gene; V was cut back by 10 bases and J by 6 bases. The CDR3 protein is CATLTGVGEQYF. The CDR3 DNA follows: TGTGCCACCCTGACAGGGGTGGGCGAGCAGTACTTC.

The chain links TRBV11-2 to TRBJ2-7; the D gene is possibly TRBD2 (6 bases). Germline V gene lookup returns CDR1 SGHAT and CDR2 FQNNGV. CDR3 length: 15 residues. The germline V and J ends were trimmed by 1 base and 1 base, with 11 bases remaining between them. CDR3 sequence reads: CASSLGRDFSYEQYF. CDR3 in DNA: TGTGCCAGCAGCTTAGGCAGGGACTTTTCCTACGAGCAGTACTTC.

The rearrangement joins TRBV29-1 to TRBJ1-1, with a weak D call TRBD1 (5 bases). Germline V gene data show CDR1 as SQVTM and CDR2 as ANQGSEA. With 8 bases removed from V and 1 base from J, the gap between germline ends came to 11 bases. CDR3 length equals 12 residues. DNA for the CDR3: TGCAGCACCAGACAGTCGAACACTGAAGCTTTCTTT. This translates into CSTRQSNTEAFF.

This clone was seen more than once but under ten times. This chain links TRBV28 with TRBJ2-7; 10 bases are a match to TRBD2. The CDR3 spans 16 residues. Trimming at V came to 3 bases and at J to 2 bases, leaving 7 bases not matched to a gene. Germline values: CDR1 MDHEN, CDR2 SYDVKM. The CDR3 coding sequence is TGTGCCAGCAGTTTTAGAGGCAGCGGGAGGGCCTACGAGCAGTACTTC. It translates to CASSFRGSGRAYEQYF.

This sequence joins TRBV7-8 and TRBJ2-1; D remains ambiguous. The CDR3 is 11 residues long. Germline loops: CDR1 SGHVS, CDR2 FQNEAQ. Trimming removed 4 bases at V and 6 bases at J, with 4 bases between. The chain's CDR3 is CASSSLNEQFF. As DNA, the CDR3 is TGTGCCAGCAGCTCCCTCAATGAGCAGTTCTTC.

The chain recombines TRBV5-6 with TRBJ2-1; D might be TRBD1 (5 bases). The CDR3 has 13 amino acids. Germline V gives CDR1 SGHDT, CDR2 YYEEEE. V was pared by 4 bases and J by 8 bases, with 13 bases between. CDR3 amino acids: CASSRPQGHEQFF. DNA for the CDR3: TGTGCCAGCAGCCGCCCGCAGGGCCATGAGCAGTTCTTC.

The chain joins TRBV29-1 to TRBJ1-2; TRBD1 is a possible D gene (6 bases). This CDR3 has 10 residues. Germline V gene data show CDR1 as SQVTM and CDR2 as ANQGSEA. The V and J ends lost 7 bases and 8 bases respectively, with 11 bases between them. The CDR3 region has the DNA TGCAGCGCAGGACAGTTCGGCTACACCTTC. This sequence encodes CSAGQFGYTF.

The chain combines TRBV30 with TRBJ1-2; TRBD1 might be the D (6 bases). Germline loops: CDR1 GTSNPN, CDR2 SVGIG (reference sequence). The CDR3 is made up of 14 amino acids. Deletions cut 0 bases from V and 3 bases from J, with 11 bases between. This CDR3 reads CAWSVTEGDYGYTF. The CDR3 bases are TGTGCCTGGAGTGTAACAGAGGGGGACTATGGCTACACCTTC.